The clone carrying this T cell receptor beta chain was found a few times. Per the authors' pipeline: Nucleated cell number was recorded as an estimate derived from reference gene primer amplification. TCRdb keeps only in-frame clones here, not all; method: immunoSEQ multiplex PCR. That table furnishes V, J and clone size, whereas the DNA furnished D and trimming. The repertoire consists of around 100,000 clones, with roughly 84% occurring once and the leading ten covering 3.5% to 5.5%. This sample is drawn from a study of blood T cell repertoires in COVID-19. Turning to the study itself: Both acute and convalescent COVID-19 samples were obtained from the United States, Italy and Spain. PBMCs, B-cell-depleted T cells, or T cells were the source of the cDNA or gDNA that made up the material.

The source is a human donor in a cohort sampled during active COVID-19. The sample comprised peripheral blood.

Here the CDR3 reads CASSQDWETGIVGYNSPLHF. CDR3 sequence (DNA): TGTGCCAGCAGCCAAGATTGGGAGACAGGGATTGTCGGCTATAATTCACCCCTCCACTTT. J is TRBJ1-6 and V is TRBV4-2; TRBD1 aligns across 7 bases. J lost 3 bases, V lost 0 bases, and 14 bases had no gene match. This CDR3 spans 20 amino acids. Germline assignment: CDR1 LGHNA and CDR2 YNFKEQ.